Sequencing of this T cell receptor (beta chain) was carried out in a study of T cell changes during pregnancy in multiple sclerosis. Looked up from germline, CDR1 is MGHRA and CDR2 is YSYEKL. The germline V and J ends were trimmed by 6 bases and 15 bases, with 24 bases remaining between them. The CDR3 totals 14 residues. This clone was seen a few times. Only in-frame clones appear in the TCRdb table, and some are missing; sequencing was by immunoSEQ multiplex PCR. The sample holds around 92,000 clones, 93% seen once. Sequencing was performed on peripheral blood, taken after pregnancy. The gene calls are TRBV4-1 and TRBJ2-1, with D hard to call. The sequence came from a female donor with multiple sclerosis, enrolled in a pregnancy study. As DNA, the CDR3 is TGCGCCAGCAGTCTGGATAACGGGTCCCCTCCGGGGTTCTTC. This codes for CASSLDNGSPPGFF.